These 25 T cell receptor beta chains originate from one sample sequenced in a study of blood T cells in healthy people across ages. PCR was performed a second time for about 7 to 11 cycles using a sample-barcoded 5' primer and a J-beta primer mix. TCRdb reprocessed the 5' RACE reads with MiXCR, giving one entry per CDR3 protein. This sample has some 850,000 distinct CDR3 sequences, with around 24% found just once. The same sample was also used in a study of T cells of mothers and their children.

The sequenced sample was blood. The receptors were sampled from a boy aged 5-17 years in good health.

This clonotype was counted a few times. The V and J genes are TRBV7-3 and TRBJ2-5; 10 bases agree with TRBD2. Gene TRBJ2-1 matches the end of the DNA better, so the J call may be wrong. CDR3 length: 15 amino acids. Germline assignment: CDR1 SGHTA and CDR2 FQGTGA. The CDR3 spells CASSPERGGYNEQFF. CDR3 nucleotide sequence: TGTGCCAGCAGCCCAGAGCGGGGGGGATACAATGAGCAGTTCTTC.

CDR3 bases: TGTGCCAGCAGCTTAGACAGGGAAATCATCTCCCAGTACTTC. Protein: CASSLDREIISQYF. The chain uses TRBV7-9 and TRBJ2-7; maybe TRBD1 (6 bases). Germline V gene data show CDR1 as SEHNR and CDR2 as FQNEAQ (reference sequence). The CDR3 covers 14 residues. The ends were cut back, 1 base at V and 10 bases at J, with 17 bases in the middle. The variable domain in full, with the rest retrieved from reference TRBV7-9 and TRBJ2-7, is DTGVSQNPRHKITKRGQNVTFRCDPISEHNRLYWYRQTLGQGPEFLTYFQNEAQLEKSRLLSDRFSAERPKGSFSTLEIQRTEQGDSAMYLCASSLDREIISQYFGPGTRLTVT.

J is TRBJ1-4 and V is TRBV29-1; D remains unclear. V dropped 4 bases and J dropped 0 bases, with 9 bases sitting between them. The V gene's germline CDR1 is SQVTM and CDR2 ANQGSEA. This CDR3 contains 14 residues. The CDR3 here is CSVGRVTTNEKLFF. CDR3 DNA sequence: TGCAGCGTTGGGCGGGTCACAACTAATGAAAAACTGTTTTTT.

This clonotype has just a few counts. This chain connects TRBV12-5 to TRBJ2-7; tentative D call: TRBD2 (5 bases). The CDR3 covers 13 residues. Germline CDR1 and CDR2: LGHNT and FRNRAP. CDR3 amino acids: CAVGGVSAYEQYF. DNA for the CDR3: TGTGCCGTAGGTGGGGTTAGCGCCTACGAGCAGTACTTC. Drawing the rest from reference TRBV12-5 and TRBJ2-7, the complete variable domain is DARVTQTPRHKVTEMGQEVTMRCQPILGHNTVFWYRQTMMQGLELLAYFRNRAPLDDSGMPKDRFSAEMPDATLATLKIQPSEPRDSAVYFCAVGGVSAYEQYFGPGTRLTVT.

CDR3 sequence (DNA): TGCAGCGTCGCGGACAGGCGAGGGGATCAGCCCCAGCATTTT. It yields the protein CSVADRRGDQPQHF. V usage is TRBV29-1 and J usage is TRBJ1-5, with TRBD1 identical over 7 bases. The V and J ends lost 6 bases and 5 bases, in that order; junction bases with no gene match: 10. Germline V gene lookup returns CDR1 SQVTM and CDR2 ANQGSEA. This CDR3 comprises 14 residues.

The chain employs TRBV14 and TRBJ2-3, with D possibly called TRBD1 or TRBD2 (6 bases each). V lost 1 base to trimming and J lost 7 bases, with 15 bases between them. The CDR3 runs 15 residues. Germline values: CDR1 SGHDN, CDR2 FVKESK. Here the CDR3 DNA reads TGTGCCAGCAGCCAAGGGCACGGGGGCCGATATACGCAGTATTTT. Amino acids: CASSQGHGGRYTQYF.

The chain carries TRBV3-1 and TRBJ2-3; D uncertain. CDR3 length: 17 amino acids. V was pared by 0 bases and J by 0 bases, with 13 bases between. The germline gives CDR1 LGHDT, CDR2 YNNKEL (reference sequence). CDR3: CASSQDPTQTSTDTQYF. The DNA for the CDR3 is TGTGCCAGCAGCCAAGACCCCACGCAGACCAGCACAGATACGCAGTATTTT.

The chain couples TRBV5-1 to TRBJ2-2; 8 positions agree with TRBD2. Germline assignment: CDR1 SGHRS and CDR2 YFSETQ. The trim removed 6 bases at V and 3 bases at J, leaving 13 bases unmatched. This CDR3 spans 17 amino acids. For the CDR3, the DNA is TGCGCCAGCACCCCGGCCCGGGGGGGTTGGGACACCGGGGAGCTGTTTTTT. This gives the protein CASTPARGGWDTGELFF. Filled out from reference TRBV5-1 and TRBJ2-2, the complete variable domain reads KAGVTQTPRYLIKTRGQQVTLSCSPISGHRSVSWYQQTPGQGLQFLFEYFSETQRNKGNFPGRFSGRQFSNSRSEMNVSTLELGDSALYLCASTPARGGWDTGELFFGEGSRLTVL.

This chain connects TRBV27 to TRBJ1-2; no reliable D call. The germline V gene has CDR1 MNHEY and CDR2 SMNVEV (reference sequence). This CDR3 spans 13 amino acids. The ends were cut back, 3 bases at V and 8 bases at J, with 13 bases in the middle. The CDR3 reads CASSFLGFHGYTF. The CDR3 region has the DNA TGTGCCAGCAGTTTTCTGGGATTTCACGGCTACACCTTC.

The J gene is TRBJ2-7, the V gene TRBV29-1; 8 bases agree with TRBD1. The junction had 1 base not matched to a gene; V was cut back by 0 bases and J by 6 bases. Germline V gives CDR1 SQVTM, CDR2 ANQGSEA. The CDR3 runs 12 residues. CDR3 region: CSVEETGAEQYF. For the CDR3, the DNA is TGCAGCGTTGAAGAGACAGGGGCCGAGCAGTACTTC.

The chain uses TRBV27 and TRBJ2-1; 12 nucleotides align to TRBD2. Germline CDR1 is MNHEY and CDR2 is SMNVEV (reference sequence). The CDR3 runs 15 residues. J was trimmed by 6 bases and V by 5 bases; bases with no gene match: 5. This chain's CDR3 is CASSDGTSGFNEQFF. In DNA, the CDR3 is TGTGCCAGCAGTGACGGGACTAGCGGGTTCAATGAGCAGTTCTTC.

A few counts support this clonotype. J is TRBJ2-5 and V is TRBV20-1; no clear D gene. The V end lost 0 bases, the J end lost 7 bases, and 12 bases lay between the germline ends. CDR1 is DFQATT, CDR2 SNEGSKA, per germline (reference sequence). The length of the CDR3 is 13 residues. The DNA of the CDR3 is TGCAGTGCTAGAGATGGTGCCGCAGGGACCCAGTACTTC. This codes for CSARDGAAGTQYF.

This chain uses TRBV20-1 with TRBJ2-1; 10 positions agree with TRBD2. Germline CDR1 and CDR2: DFQATT and SNEGSKA (reference sequence). The CDR3 totals 17 residues. J was trimmed by 5 bases and V by 3 bases; bases with no gene match: 13. In nucleotides, the CDR3 is TGCAGTGCTAGTCGGCTAGCGGGGGCCCGTTCCAACAATGAGCAGTTCTTC. Encoded protein: CSASRLAGARSNNEQFF.

This chain connects TRBV5-5 to TRBJ2-1, with D perhaps being TRBD1 or TRBD2 (5 bases each). Trimming stripped 1 base from V and 7 bases from J, with 18 bases between. Germline V gives CDR1 SGHKS, CDR2 YYEKEE (reference sequence). The CDR3 consists of 16 residues. In DNA, the CDR3 is TGTGCCAGCAGCTTGAAGGCAGGGTTCCGACTAAATGAGCAGTTCTTC. Encoded protein: CASSLKAGFRLNEQFF.

This rearrangement joins TRBV12-3 or TRBV12-4 to TRBJ2-7, with D maybe TRBD2 (7 bases). The CDR3 spans 14 residues. V lost 3 bases and J lost 4, with 13 bases in between. The CDR3 spells CASSFAGDIYEQYF. The DNA for the CDR3 is TGTGCCAGCAGTTTCGCGGGGGACATTTACGAGCAGTACTTC.

Only a few counts were recorded for this clonotype. The genes are TRBV5-1 and TRBJ2-1; 9 nucleotides match TRBD2. CDR1 SGHRS and CDR2 YFSETQ come from the germline V gene. This CDR3 region has 15 residues. With 3 bases clipped from V and 5 bases from J, the junction kept 6 bases outside the gene matches. In DNA form, the CDR3 reads TGCGCCAGCAGCTATAGGACTAGCGCAAACAATGAGCAGTTCTTC. It yields the protein CASSYRTSANNEQFF.

This clonotype was observed a handful of times. The chain uses TRBV12-3 or TRBV12-4 and TRBJ2-1, with D uncertain. V was pared by 6 bases and J by 0 bases, with 6 bases between. The CDR3 contains 13 residues. In nucleotides, the CDR3 is TGTGCCAGCAGCGATATCTCCTACAATGAGCAGTTCTTC. The encoded protein is CASSDISYNEQFF.

The chain recombines TRBV11-3 with TRBJ2-7; 9 bases are a match to TRBD1. CDR1 SGHNT and CDR2 YENEEA come from the germline V gene. Germline trimming cut 5 bases from V and 5 bases from J; bases unmatched to any gene: 7. The CDR3 has 14 amino acids. The CDR3 here is CASSPGTGRDEQYF. CDR3 coding DNA: TGTGCCAGCAGCCCAGGGACAGGGCGAGACGAGCAGTACTTC.

This clonotype was detected only a few times. The chain links TRBV6-5 to TRBJ2-3; 8 positions agree with TRBD1. Per germline, CDR1 MNHEY and CDR2 SVGAGI. The CDR3 length is 16 residues. J was trimmed by 4 bases and V by 5 bases; bases with no gene match: 11. The CDR3 reads CASSPNPTGVADTQYF. The CDR3 DNA reads as TGTGCCAGCAGTCCGAACCCGACAGGGGTGGCAGATACGCAGTATTTT.

The sample holds a few counts of this clonotype. V usage is TRBV12-3 or TRBV12-4 and J usage is TRBJ2-5; perhaps TRBD1 as D (5 bases). CDR3 length: 13 amino acids. Deletions cut 7 bases from V and 4 bases from J, with 13 bases between. CDR3 coding DNA: TGTGCCAGCACCTCGGGCAGGGCAGAGACCCAGTACTTC. It yields the protein CASTSGRAETQYF.

The chain links TRBV7-8 to TRBJ2-7; TRBD1 is a possible D gene (6 bases). The germline gives CDR1 SGHVS, CDR2 FQNEAQ. This CDR3 is built from 14 residues. Trimming cost V 4 bases and J 7 bases, with 17 bases left between them. CDR3 in DNA: TGTGCCAGCAGCTCCCGGCAGGGGACGTGGGAGCAGTACTTC. Its translation is CASSSRQGTWEQYF. The entire variable domain, with the rest obtained from reference TRBV7-8 and TRBJ2-7, is as follows: GAGVSQSPRYKVAKRGQDVALRCDPISGHVSLFWYQQALGQGPEFLTYFQNEAQLDKSGLPSDRFFAERPEGSVSTLKIQRTQQEDSAVYLCASSSRQGTWEQYFGPGTRLTVT.

The rearrangement joins TRBV9 to TRBJ2-1; 13 bases are a match to TRBD2. CDR1 is SGDLS and CDR2 is YYNGEE in the germline V gene. The CDR3 is 20 amino acids. With V trimmed by 3 bases and J by 6 bases, 18 bases remained unmatched. This CDR3 is CASSAQGGLAGASLINEQFF. The CDR3 DNA reads as TGTGCCAGCAGCGCCCAGGGAGGACTAGCGGGGGCCTCGCTTATCAATGAGCAGTTCTTC. The full variable domain, its missing parts supplied by reference TRBV9 and TRBJ2-1, is DSGVTQTPKHLITATGQRVTLRCSPRSGDLSVYWYQQSLDQGLQFLIQYYNGEERAKGNILERFSAQQFPDLHSELNLSSLELGDSALYFCASSAQGGLAGASLINEQFFGPGTRLTVL.

J is TRBJ2-1 and V is TRBV9, with 9 bases identical to TRBD2. Per the germline V gene, CDR1 is SGDLS and CDR2 is YYNGEE. CDR3 length equals 15 residues. V was clipped by 0 bases and J by 6 bases; unmatched bases: 4. Written as DNA, the CDR3 is TGTGCCAGCAGCGTAGGGGGCGGGGGGGCCAATGAGCAGTTCTTC. This sequence encodes CASSVGGGGANEQFF.

This chain's CDR3 is CARVTLGRISNQPQHF. The CDR3 nucleotides are TGTGCCCGCGTGACCCTTGGGAGAATTAGCAATCAGCCCCAGCATTTT. The J gene is TRBJ1-5, the V gene TRBV6-4; D not resolved. The CDR3 sequence is 16 residues long. In germline, CDR1 is MRHNA, CDR2 SNTAGT. Trimming pared 11 bases from V and 0 bases from J, leaving 20 bases between.

J is TRBJ1-1 and V is TRBV5-1, with a weak D call TRBD1 (6 bases). The germline V gene has CDR1 SGHRS and CDR2 YFSETQ. The CDR3 is 13 amino acids. Deletions cut 4 bases from V and 7 bases from J, with 14 bases between. CDR3 in DNA: TGCGCCAGCAGCCAGGACAGTTTGGGTGAAGCTTTCTTT. Translating it yields CASSQDSLGEAFF.